Listed here are 26 T cell receptor beta chains from one sample, sequenced in a study of blood T cell repertoires in COVID-19. TCRdb's copy holds only in-frame clones and misses some; the assay was immunoSEQ multiplex PCR. This sample has 90,000 to 100,000 clones, with 82% found just once. Sequenced: peripheral blood. The receptor source for this set is a man between 65 and 85 years old with active or convalescent COVID-19.

The rearrangement uses TRBV29-1 and TRBJ2-1; 12 bases match TRBD1. Per the germline V gene, CDR1 is SQVTM and CDR2 is ANQGSEA. V was clipped by 7 bases and J by 7 bases; unmatched bases: 5. The CDR3 has 13 residues. As DNA, the CDR3 is TGCAGCGCCCGGGACAGGGGGCAAAATGAGCAGTTCTTC. Its protein product is CSARDRGQNEQFF.

V gene TRBV11-3 combines with J gene TRBJ2-7, with TRBD1 matching over 9 bases. Germline assignment: CDR1 SGHNT and CDR2 YENEEA. J lost 1 base, V lost 2 bases, and 12 bases had no gene match. The CDR3 sequence is 18 residues long. In DNA, the CDR3 is TGTGCCAGCAGCTTACGTCCGGGACAGGGTTTGAGTTCCTACGAGCAGTACTTC. Amino acids: CASSLRPGQGLSSYEQYF. The full variable domain, with the rest looked up from reference TRBV11-3 and TRBJ2-7, is EAGVVQSPRYKIIEKKQPVAFWCNPISGHNTLYWYLQNLGQGPELLIRYENEEAVDDSQLPKDRFSAERLKGVDSTLKIQPAELGDSAVYLCASSLRPGQGLSSYEQYFGPGTRLTVT.

This chain joins TRBV4-1 and TRBJ1-3, with TRBD1 identical over 9 bases. Trimming at V came to 3 bases and at J to 0 bases, leaving 3 bases not matched to a gene. This CDR3 has 16 amino acids. CDR1 is MGHRA and CDR2 is YSYEKL in the germline V gene. CDR3 region: CASSHPGQGSGNTIYF. The CDR3 coding sequence is TGCGCCAGCAGCCACCCGGGACAGGGCTCTGGAAACACCATATATTTT.

The rearrangement joins TRBV4-3 to TRBJ1-3; no reliable D call. The CDR3 covers 15 residues. Germline V gives CDR1 LGHNA, CDR2 YSLEER. V gave up 0 bases and J gave up 2 bases, with 8 bases separating them. This CDR3 reads CASSQELQTGNTIYF. CDR3 sequence (DNA): TGCGCCAGCAGCCAAGAGTTGCAGACTGGAAACACCATATATTTT.

The chain is built from TRBV15 and TRBJ1-4, with TRBD1 matching over 8 bases. Germline V CDR1 and CDR2: LNHNV, YYDKDF (reference sequence). The CDR3 sequence is 16 residues long. V shed 3 bases, J shed 0 bases, and the junction held 3 bases outside the gene matches. The CDR3 is CATSRDRVATNEKLFF. CDR3 coding DNA: TGTGCCACCAGCAGGGACAGGGTTGCAACTAATGAAAAACTGTTTTTT.

The gene calls are TRBV3-1 (or the pseudogene TRBV3-2) and TRBJ1-1, with D unclear. Trimming shortened V by 3 bases and J by 0 bases, and 11 bases separated the two germline ends. Germline V gene data show CDR1 as LGHDT and CDR2 as YNNKEL (reference sequence). The CDR3 consists of 15 residues. DNA for the CDR3: TGTGCCAGCAGCCATACAACAGTTCTGAACACTGAAGCTTTCTTT. Translation: CASSHTTVLNTEAFF.

This chain joins TRBV5-1 and TRBJ2-6; weak D call: TRBD2 (5 bases). CDR1 is SGHRS, CDR2 YFSETQ, per germline. This CDR3 region has 14 residues. V lost 6 bases, J lost 3 bases, and 10 bases lay in between. CDR3 residues: CASNTAGGANVLTF. CDR3 nucleotides: TGCGCCAGCAACACCGCGGGTGGGGCCAACGTCCTGACTTTC.

This clone was detected only a few times. The chain has TRBV5-1 and TRBJ2-7; 10 positions match TRBD2. The V gene end was trimmed by 0 bases and the J gene end by 7 bases; junction bases not matched to a gene: 7. Germline V gene data show CDR1 as SGHRS and CDR2 as YFSETQ. The CDR3 has 15 residues. CDR3 amino acids: CASSLDQAGGLEQYF. CDR3 sequence (DNA): TGCGCCAGCAGCTTGGACCAAGCGGGGGGGCTTGAGCAGTACTTC.

The chain has TRBV18 and TRBJ1-1; D is unresolved. The CDR3 is made up of 13 amino acids. V lost 5 bases, J lost 7 bases, and 14 bases lay in between. Germline V gene lookup returns CDR1 KGHSH and CDR2 LQKENI. The CDR3 DNA is TGTGCCAGCTCAGAAACCCGGGAGAATGAAGCTTTCTTT. This codes for CASSETRENEAFF.

This clone was seen a handful of times. Within the sample, other DNA sequences also encode this same CDR3. The chain joins TRBV30 to TRBJ2-3, with 9 nucleotides matching TRBD2. The CDR3 runs 14 residues. V lost 2 bases and J lost 3; bases outside the gene matches: 3. Germline CDR1 reads GTSNPN; CDR2 reads SVGIG (reference sequence). CDR3 residues: CAWSRGLATDTQYF. The CDR3 DNA reads as TGTGCCTGGAGTAGGGGACTAGCTACAGATACGCAGTATTTT.

The rearrangement links TRBV6-4 to TRBJ1-2, with TRBD1 identical over 11 bases. V gave up 7 bases and J gave up 4 bases; unmatched junction bases: 8. The germline gives CDR1 MRHNA, CDR2 SNTAGT. This CDR3 is 15 amino acids long. The CDR3 bases are TGTGCCAGCAACCCGGACAGGGGGCATGGCTATGGCTACACCTTC. This gives the protein CASNPDRGHGYGYTF.

The chain carries TRBV7-8 and TRBJ1-2; TRBD1 matches at 7 bases. CDR1 and CDR2 from the germline V gene are SGHVS and FQNEAQ. V was pared by 5 bases and J by 1 base, with 10 bases of the junction left unmatched. CDR3 length: 16 amino acids. The CDR3 region is CASSPRQGGINYGYTF. The CDR3 nucleotides are TGTGCCAGCAGCCCCCGACAGGGCGGAATTAACTATGGCTACACCTTC.

J is TRBJ2-5 and V is TRBV12-3 or TRBV12-4; D not resolved. The CDR3 consists of 13 residues. Trimming removed 4 bases at V and 9 bases at J, with 15 bases between. The chain's CDR3 is CASSSDKLRSQYF. The CDR3 DNA is TGTGCCAGCAGTTCTGACAAGCTTCGATCCCAGTACTTC.

The chain uses TRBV4-3 and TRBJ2-5, with D perhaps TRBD1 (5 bases). Looked up from germline, CDR1 is LGHNA and CDR2 is YSLEER. The V end was cut by 0 bases, the J end by 5 bases, with 19 bases between. The CDR3 loop spans 17 amino acids. CDR3: CASSQDIGALRAETQYF. CDR3 nucleotides: TGCGCCAGCAGCCAAGATATAGGGGCCCTCCGGGCGGAGACCCAGTACTTC.

The J gene is TRBJ2-7, the V gene TRBV21-1; the table's D call, TRBD1, was not checked against the DNA. TRBV21-1 is given as a pseudogene. The CDR3 extends over 18 amino acids. CDR3 residues: CASNPGQGFPLYSYEQYF. CDR3 nucleotide sequence: TGTGCCAGCAACCCGGGACAGGGCTTCCCCCTATACTCCTACGAGCAGTACTTC.

The chain joins TRBV7-6 to TRBJ1-5; D may be TRBD1 (5 bases). V was shortened by 1 base and J by 6 bases, with 7 bases between the two germline ends. Per the germline V gene, CDR1 is SGHVS and CDR2 is FNYEAQ. This CDR3 is 13 amino acids long. CDR3 protein: CASSLGRGQPQHF. CDR3 sequence (DNA): TGTGCCAGCAGCTTAGGTAGGGGTCAGCCCCAGCATTTT.

The chain is built from TRBV5-5 and TRBJ2-3; D perhaps matches TRBD2 (7 bases). The CDR3 spans 15 residues. V lost 6 bases and J lost 4, with 18 bases in between. The germline V gene has CDR1 SGHKS and CDR2 YYEKEE (reference sequence). For the CDR3, the DNA is TGTGCCAGCATCCCCTGGGGGGGGCACGCAGATACGCAGTATTTT. Translating gives CASIPWGGHADTQYF.

The rearrangement joins TRBV9 to TRBJ2-2, with a possible D match to TRBD2 (7 bases). Germline V gene sequence: CDR1 SGDLS, CDR2 YYNGEE. Deletions cut 4 bases from V and 4 bases from J, with 26 bases between. The CDR3 is 19 residues long. The CDR3 region has the DNA TGTGCCAGCAGCCAGATGCCATTTGAGGGGGGGCCGATCACCGGGGAGCTGTTTTTT. Its translation is CASSQMPFEGGPITGELFF.

V is TRBV10-3 and J is TRBJ1-1; TRBD1 agrees at 7 bases. Germline loops: CDR1 ENHRY, CDR2 SYGVKD. The V and J ends lost 2 bases and 11 bases, in that order; junction bases with no gene match: 5. This CDR3 has 12 residues. The CDR3: CAISEPTGVAFF. The DNA for the CDR3 is TGTGCCATCAGTGAGCCCACAGGGGTGGCTTTCTTT.

This sequence joins TRBV6-5 and TRBJ1-1; D not resolved. V lost 2 bases and J 5 bases, leaving 9 bases between the germline ends. This CDR3 has 13 amino acids. From germline, CDR1 is MNHEY and CDR2 SVGAGI. Written as DNA, the CDR3 is TGTGCCAGCAGTTACCAGACTAAGACTGAAGCTTTCTTT. As protein: CASSYQTKTEAFF.

In DNA, the CDR3 is TGTGCCAGCAAAAGGGACAGCGTTTCACCCCTCCACTTT. Its protein product is CASKRDSVSPLHF. The J gene is TRBJ1-6, the V gene TRBV7-2; 7 bases agree with TRBD1. V gave up 7 bases and J gave up 9 bases; unmatched junction bases: 6. Germline-derived CDR1 and CDR2 are SGHTA and FQGNSA. The CDR3 length is 13 residues.

The V and J genes are TRBV4-2 and TRBJ1-4, with 10 bases aligning to TRBD1. The CDR3 length is 18 residues. Per germline, CDR1 LGHNA and CDR2 YNFKEQ. The junction had 7 bases not matched to a gene; V was cut back by 3 bases and J by 0 bases. CDR3 DNA sequence: TGTGCCAGCAGCCAGGGGGACAGGGGCCTAGCAACTAATGAAAAACTGTTTTTT. Translation: CASSQGDRGLATNEKLFF.

The chain links TRBV5-1 to TRBJ1-2; 9 bases are a match to TRBD1. The CDR3 is 14 amino acids. Germline V gene sequence: CDR1 SGHRS, CDR2 YFSETQ. J was trimmed by 8 bases and V by 4 bases; bases with no gene match: 9. This CDR3 is CASSPTGQGYGYTF. CDR3 nucleotides: TGCGCCAGCAGCCCAACGGGACAGGGTTACGGCTACACCTTC. Complete variable domain (other parts from reference TRBV5-1 and TRBJ1-2): KAGVTQTPRYLIKTRGQQVTLSCSPISGHRSVSWYQQTPGQGLQFLFEYFSETQRNKGNFPGRFSGRQFSNSRSEMNVSTLELGDSALYLCASSPTGQGYGYTFGSGTRLTVV.

The chain links TRBV28 to TRBJ1-6; 10 bases align to TRBD1. The J segment lost 10 bases and the V segment lost 6 bases, leaving 9 bases of the junction unmatched. The CDR3 consists of 15 residues. Germline V gene sequence: CDR1 MDHEN, CDR2 SYDVKM. CDR3 sequence (DNA): TGTGCCAGCAGCATAGCCGGGACAGGGGTATCACCCCTCCACTTT. Protein product: CASSIAGTGVSPLHF.

V is TRBV6-1 and J is TRBJ1-5, with 8 bases identical to TRBD1. The trim removed 6 bases at V and 7 bases at J, leaving 11 bases unmatched. Germline CDR1 reads MNHNS; CDR2 reads SASEGT. There are 15 residues in the CDR3. The CDR3 DNA is TGTGCCAGCAGAATACCGGGACAGGCTCAACAGCCCCAGCATTTT. Protein sequence: CASRIPGQAQQPQHF.

This chain connects TRBV29-1 to TRBJ1-2; 7 nucleotides align to TRBD1. With 0 bases clipped from V and 5 bases from J, the junction kept 9 bases outside the gene matches. Germline V gene sequence: CDR1 SQVTM, CDR2 ANQGSEA. The CDR3 runs to 15 residues. CDR3 DNA: TGCAGCGTTGAAGATCGATCGGGGACAGCTTATGGCTACACCTTC. Translation: CSVEDRSGTAYGYTF.